Listed here are 29 T cell receptor beta chains from one sample, sequenced in a study of blood T cell repertoires in COVID-19. TCRdb's copy holds only in-frame clones and misses some; the assay was immunoSEQ multiplex PCR. This sample has about 70,000 clones, with around nine tenths found just once. The source material was peripheral blood. The receptors were gathered from a woman over 75 with acute or convalescent COVID-19.

The chain joins TRBV30 to TRBJ1-3; no reliable D call. This CDR3 is built from 12 residues. V lost 2 bases, J lost 8 bases, and 10 bases lay in between. CDR1 is GTSNPN, CDR2 SVGIG, per germline (reference sequence). Written as DNA, the CDR3 is TGTGCCTGGAGTACTAACCGGGACACCATATATTTT. Its protein product is CAWSTNRDTIYF.

J is TRBJ1-4 and V is TRBV5-1; a possible D gene is TRBD1 (6 bases). There are 15 residues in the CDR3. V was cut by 7 bases and J by 3 bases, with 16 bases left in between. CDR1 is SGHRS, CDR2 YFSETQ, per germline. As DNA, the CDR3 is TGCGCCAGCCGCCGACAAGAGGGGGCTAATGAAAAACTGTTTTTT. This gives the protein CASRRQEGANEKLFF.

The J gene is TRBJ1-1, the V gene TRBV5-1, with 7 bases fitting TRBD1. After removal of 0 bases from V and 5 bases from J, the junction contained 4 bases not matched to a gene. This CDR3 is built from 14 residues. Germline V gene data show CDR1 as SGHRS and CDR2 as YFSETQ. CDR3 amino acids: CASSLEGGWTEAFF. The CDR3 DNA is TGCGCCAGCAGCTTGGAAGGGGGCTGGACTGAAGCTTTCTTT.

V is TRBV7-2 and J is TRBJ2-1; D unresolved. Deletions cut 3 bases from V and 5 bases from J, with 11 bases between. Germline V gene data show CDR1 as SGHTA and CDR2 as FQGNSA. This CDR3 comprises 14 residues. CDR3 sequence reads: CASSLDTAHNEQFF. The CDR3 DNA follows: TGTGCCAGCAGCTTGGATACAGCCCACAATGAGCAGTTCTTC.

The V call is TRBV24-1, the J call TRBJ1-1; D unresolved. This CDR3 is built from 13 residues. Germline V lookup: CDR1 KGHDR, CDR2 SFDVKD. The ends were cut back, 1 base at V and 10 bases at J, with 12 bases in the middle. CDR3 in amino acids: CATSDFSGSPAFF. The CDR3 DNA reads TGTGCCACCAGTGATTTTTCGGGGTCCCCAGCTTTCTTT.

Written as DNA, the CDR3 is TGCGCCAGCAGCTTGGCAGGCGGGAGTTTATACGAGCAGTACTTC. Translated: CASSLAGGSLYEQYF. V usage is TRBV5-1 and J usage is TRBJ2-7, with 7 bases aligning to TRBD2. The germline V gene encodes CDR1 SGHRS and CDR2 YFSETQ. Trimming cost V 0 bases and J 4 bases; bases outside gene matches: 7. CDR3 length: 15 residues.

This sequence joins TRBV4-1 and TRBJ2-1, with D possibly being TRBD1 (6 bases). CDR1 is MGHRA and CDR2 is YSYEKL in the germline V gene. The CDR3 is 16 residues long. V was shortened by 5 bases and J by 6 bases, with 20 bases between the two germline ends. The DNA for the CDR3 is TGCGCCAGCAGCTGGAAGGGGAGCAGGGGTAGCAATGAGCAGTTCTTC. It encodes CASSWKGSRGSNEQFF.

The CDR3 DNA reads TGTGCCAGCTCACCTGGAGCGGGGGGGGCCGATACGCAGTATTTT. This gives the protein CASSPGAGGADTQYF. This chain links TRBV18 with TRBJ2-3, with 10 bases identical to TRBD2. The CDR3 has 15 residues. Trimming at V came to 3 bases and at J to 6 bases, leaving 6 bases not matched to a gene. Per the germline V gene, CDR1 is KGHSH and CDR2 is LQKENI.

This clone was seen a handful of times. Here the CDR3 DNA reads TGTGCCAGCAGCAGCCCGGGACAGGGCTCTGAAGCTTTCTTT. It specifies CASSSPGQGSEAFF. The V call is TRBV5-4, the J call TRBJ1-1; TRBD1 matches at 9 bases. The CDR3 consists of 14 residues. J was trimmed by 6 bases and V by 4 bases; bases with no gene match: 7. The germline V gene encodes CDR1 SGHNT and CDR2 YYREEE (reference sequence).

The rearrangement uses TRBV19 and TRBJ1-6; D uncertain. This CDR3 spans 15 amino acids. V shed 3 bases and J shed 0 bases, with 6 bases lying between them. Germline V gene lookup returns CDR1 LNHDA and CDR2 SQIVND (reference sequence). CDR3 loop: CASSMSSSYNSPLHF. Written as DNA, the CDR3 is TGTGCCAGTAGTATGTCCAGCTCCTATAATTCACCCCTCCACTTT.

The chain couples TRBV28 to TRBJ2-7; 10 bases map to TRBD1. Germline loops: CDR1 MDHEN, CDR2 SYDVKM. V shed 4 bases and J 3 bases; nucleotides not matched to a gene: 3. CDR3 length equals 14 residues. CDR3 amino acids: CASSWRDRGYEQYF. CDR3 in DNA: TGTGCCAGCAGTTGGAGGGACAGGGGCTACGAGCAGTACTTC.

The chain links TRBV6-6 to TRBJ1-2; 7 bases match TRBD1. Germline CDR1 and CDR2: MNHNY and SVGAGI (reference sequence). There are 15 residues in the CDR3. The ends lost 2 bases at V and 10 bases at J; junction bases unmatched: 13. The CDR3 sequence is CASSYQTGASRVYTF. The CDR3 nucleotides read TGTGCCAGCAGTTACCAAACAGGGGCGTCCAGAGTCTACACCTTC.

This clone was seen only once. The chain uses TRBV6-5 and TRBJ2-7, with 12 bases that match TRBD1. The CDR3 loop spans 14 amino acids. In germline, CDR1 is MNHEY, CDR2 SVGAGI. J was trimmed by 4 bases and V by 6 bases; bases with no gene match: 4. CDR3: CASRGQGAPYEQYF. In DNA form, the CDR3 reads TGTGCCAGCAGGGGACAGGGGGCGCCTTACGAGCAGTACTTC.

This rearrangement joins TRBV5-4 to TRBJ1-2; 7 positions match TRBD1. CDR1 is SGHNT, CDR2 YYREEE, per germline (reference sequence). This CDR3 has 15 amino acids. With V trimmed by 4 bases and J by 4 bases, 10 bases remained unmatched. CDR3 sequence: CASSIGQALTYGYTF. As DNA, the CDR3 is TGTGCCAGCAGCATAGGACAGGCGCTTACCTATGGCTACACCTTC.

The chain carries TRBV7-3 and TRBJ2-2; the D is unclear. V was pared by 2 bases and J by 2 bases, with 3 bases between. The V gene's germline CDR1 is SGHTA and CDR2 FQGTGA. This CDR3 contains 13 residues. CDR3 DNA sequence: TGTGCCAGCAGCTTACTCAACACCGGGGAGCTGTTTTTT. Protein product: CASSLLNTGELFF.

The rearrangement joins TRBV24-1 to TRBJ2-2; 8 bases agree with TRBD2. CDR1 and CDR2 (germline): KGHDR, SFDVKD. V shed 7 bases and J 3 bases; nucleotides not matched to a gene: 3. The CDR3 has 14 amino acids. The CDR3 bases are TGTGCCACCAGGGGGACTAGTGACACCGGGGAGCTGTTTTTT. As protein: CATRGTSDTGELFF.

J is TRBJ2-3 and V is TRBV5-5; 9 positions match TRBD2. After removal of 6 bases from V and 3 bases from J, the junction contained 5 bases not matched to a gene. This CDR3 region has 14 residues. Germline V gene data show CDR1 as SGHKS and CDR2 as YYEKEE (reference sequence). CDR3 coding DNA: TGTGCCAGCACTCATAGCGGGAGAACAGATACGCAGTATTTT. Translating it yields CASTHSGRTDTQYF.

The chain has TRBV2 and TRBJ2-3, with 9 bases matching TRBD1. This CDR3 comprises 15 residues. V trimming: 3 bases; J trimming: 1 base; junction bases outside the gene matches: 2. Germline V gene sequence: CDR1 SNHLY, CDR2 FYNNEI. The CDR3 loop is CASSERQGGTDTQYF. CDR3 sequence (DNA): TGTGCCAGCAGTGAGAGACAGGGGGGCACAGATACGCAGTATTTT. The variable domain in full, with the rest retrieved from reference TRBV2 and TRBJ2-3, is EPEVTQTPSHQVTQMGQEVILRCVPISNHLYFYWYRQILGQKVEFLVSFYNNEISEKSEIFDDQFSVERPDGSNFTLKIRSTKLEDSAMYFCASSERQGGTDTQYFGPGTRLTVL.

V usage is TRBV28 and J usage is TRBJ2-2, with D perhaps matching TRBD2 (5 bases). Germline V gene lookup returns CDR1 MDHEN and CDR2 SYDVKM. The CDR3 length is 15 residues. The germline V and J ends were trimmed by 6 bases and 2 bases, with 13 bases remaining between them. CDR3 region: CASRLSGLNTGELFF. For the CDR3, the DNA is TGTGCCAGCAGGCTATCGGGGTTAAACACCGGGGAGCTGTTTTTT. The whole variable domain, remainder taken from reference TRBV28 and TRBJ2-2, is DVKVTQSSRYLVKRTGEKVFLECVQDMDHENMFWYRQDPGLGLRLIYFSYDVKMKEKGDIPEGYSVSREKKERFSLILESASTNQTSMYLCASRLSGLNTGELFFGEGSRLTVL.

On this clone itself: Other DNA sequences within the sample encode an identical CDR3. The CDR3 DNA is TGCAGCGTTGACAGAAACGGCTACACCTTC. This encodes CSVDRNGYTF. The gene calls are TRBV29-1 and TRBJ1-2; D not certain. From germline, CDR1 is SQVTM and CDR2 ANQGSEA. The CDR3 is 10 residues long. With 3 bases removed from V and 8 bases from J, the gap between germline ends came to 7 bases.

This chain links TRBV10-3 with TRBJ2-7; 7 bases line up with TRBD2. The junction had 7 bases not matched to a gene; V was cut back by 5 bases and J by 6 bases. In germline, CDR1 is ENHRY, CDR2 SYGVKD. The CDR3 is made up of 13 amino acids. CDR3 protein: CAISPVGGFEQYF. CDR3 nucleotides: TGTGCCATCAGTCCTGTGGGGGGGTTCGAGCAGTACTTC.

This clone was seen a handful of times. The chain recombines TRBV9 with TRBJ2-3; 9 nucleotides align to TRBD2. The V and J ends lost 0 bases and 7 bases, in that order; junction bases with no gene match: 9. This CDR3 spans 16 amino acids. In germline, CDR1 is SGDLS, CDR2 YYNGEE. CDR3 amino acids: CASSVALAGGLNTQYF. The CDR3 DNA reads TGTGCCAGCAGCGTAGCTCTTGCGGGAGGGTTGAATACGCAGTATTTT. The variable domain in full, completed from reference TRBV9 and TRBJ2-3, reads DSGVTQTPKHLITATGQRVTLRCSPRSGDLSVYWYQQSLDQGLQFLIQYYNGEERAKGNILERFSAQQFPDLHSELNLSSLELGDSALYFCASSVALAGGLNTQYFGPGTRLTVL.

The chain is built from TRBV28 and TRBJ1-2, with D possibly being TRBD1 (5 bases). The CDR3 totals 15 residues. Germline V gene lookup returns CDR1 MDHEN and CDR2 SYDVKM. V was shortened by 5 bases and J by 0 bases, with 13 bases between the two germline ends. The chain's CDR3 is CASSPQVAANYGYTF. CDR3 bases: TGTGCCAGCAGTCCACAGGTCGCAGCTAACTATGGCTACACCTTC.

This clone appeared a few times. The CDR3 region has the DNA TGTGCCAGCAGTCTCCAGGGGGGATTTCAGCCCCAGCATTTT. It encodes CASSLQGGFQPQHF. The gene calls are TRBV2 and TRBJ1-5, with 7 bases aligning to TRBD1. The J segment lost 6 bases and the V segment lost 5 bases, leaving 7 bases of the junction unmatched. Germline CDR1 and CDR2: SNHLY and FYNNEI. CDR3 length: 14 residues.

In this sample, this clone turned up once. V is TRBV19 and J is TRBJ2-6; 9 nucleotides agree with TRBD2. The CDR3 consists of 16 residues. With V trimmed by 9 bases and J by 0 bases, 6 bases remained unmatched. The germline CDR1 and CDR2 sequences are LNHDA and SQIVND (reference sequence). CDR3 protein: CASRTSVNSGANVLTF. CDR3 coding DNA: TGTGCCAGCAGGACTAGCGTGAACTCTGGGGCCAACGTCCTGACTTTC.

The CDR3 sequence is CASSRSAGVGGEQFF. DNA of the CDR3: TGTGCCAGCAGTAGGTCTGCGGGAGTGGGTGGTGAGCAGTTCTTC. The chain is built from TRBV27 and TRBJ2-1; TRBD2 matches 7 bases. Germline-derived CDR1 and CDR2 are MNHEY and SMNVEV (reference sequence). This CDR3 spans 15 amino acids. V lost 5 bases, J lost 9 bases, and 13 bases stayed unmatched.

The V call is TRBV11-2, the J call TRBJ2-2, with 8 bases matching TRBD1. CDR1 SGHAT and CDR2 FQNNGV come from the germline V gene. V lost 0 bases and J lost 7; bases outside the gene matches: 13. The CDR3 consists of 18 residues. CDR3 sequence reads: CASSLDLRQGASIGELFF. CDR3 sequence (DNA): TGTGCCAGCAGCTTAGATCTACGGCAGGGGGCTTCTATCGGGGAGCTGTTTTTT.

The CDR3 spells CASSLGLAADTQYF. For the CDR3, the DNA is TGTGCCAGCAGCTTGGGACTAGCGGCAGATACGCAGTATTTT. The chain links TRBV7-9 to TRBJ2-3, with 11 bases that match TRBD2. CDR1 SEHNR and CDR2 FQNEAQ come from the germline V gene (reference sequence). CDR3 length: 14 amino acids. J gave up 4 bases and V 3 bases, and 0 bases lay outside the gene matches.

The rearrangement links TRBV28 to TRBJ1-4, with a tentative D call TRBD1 (5 bases). The CDR3 has 13 residues. V lost 2 bases, J lost 9 bases, and 10 bases lay in between. Germline V lookup: CDR1 MDHEN, CDR2 SYDVKM. The CDR3 DNA is TGTGCCAGCAGTTTAAGCAGGGCGCAAAAACTGTTTTTT. It yields the protein CASSLSRAQKLFF.